The 30 T cell receptor beta chains given below trace back to one sample, sequenced in a study of T-cell memory formation after mild COVID-19. TCRdb reprocessed the 5' RACE reads with MiXCR, giving one entry per CDR3 protein. In the table there are 550,000 to 600,000 distinct CDR3 sequences, roughly a fifth of which are singletons. Sample: PBMCs or a T cell subset sorted from them (not recorded which). The origin of the receptors is an adult woman who had mild COVID-19 (a few samples of this study predate the infection). Cell type and time point are not known.

The chain recombines TRBV19 with TRBJ1-1; D is unclear. Germline V gene sequence: CDR1 LNHDA, CDR2 SQIVND (reference sequence). This CDR3 region has 13 residues. V was clipped by 3 bases and J by 7 bases, with 12 bases between them. In nucleotides, the CDR3 is TGTGCCAGTAGTATCGATGACGGAGATGAAGCTTTCTTT. It specifies CASSIDDGDEAFF.

V and J are TRBV15 and TRBJ1-1, with 9 bases aligning to TRBD1. The CDR3 length is 15 residues. Trimming cost V 4 bases and J 1 base; bases outside gene matches: 4. Germline lookup yields CDR1 LNHNV and CDR2 YYDKDF (reference sequence). DNA of the CDR3: TGTGCCACCAGCATCGCGGGACAGGGGAACACTGAAGCTTTCTTT. Protein sequence: CATSIAGQGNTEAFF.

The gene calls are TRBV5-1 and TRBJ2-2, with a possible D match to TRBD2 (6 bases). The germline gives CDR1 SGHRS, CDR2 YFSETQ. CDR3 length: 15 amino acids. Trimming took 2 bases from V and 0 from J, leaving 8 bases between them. CDR3 DNA: TGCGCCAGCAGCTTCGGGAGCGCGAACACCGGGGAGCTGTTTTTT. It is translated as CASSFGSANTGELFF.

V is TRBV5-4 and J is TRBJ2-5, with D possibly being TRBD1 (6 bases). The CDR3 is 16 amino acids. Looked up from germline, CDR1 is SGHNT and CDR2 is YYREEE (reference sequence). The V end lost 4 bases, the J end lost 4 bases, and 20 bases lay between the germline ends. In nucleotides, the CDR3 is TGTGCCAGCAGCCCCCTCCGAACAGGGTTAGGAGAGACCCAGTACTTC. Amino acid sequence: CASSPLRTGLGETQYF.

V and J are TRBV29-1 and TRBJ2-2; possible D gene TRBD1, 6 bases. CDR3 size: 13 residues. The germline V gene has CDR1 SQVTM and CDR2 ANQGSEA. Trimming removed 4 bases from V and 3 bases from J, with 9 bases in between. CDR3 region: CSVAGDHTGELFF. DNA for the CDR3: TGCAGCGTTGCAGGGGACCACACCGGGGAGCTGTTTTTT.

In its sample, this clonotype was seen many times. The chain is built from TRBV2 and TRBJ1-2, with TRBD1 as a possible D gene (5 bases). CDR1 and CDR2 (germline): SNHLY, FYNNEI. V shed 7 bases and J shed 4 bases, with 10 bases lying between them. This CDR3 spans 12 amino acids. CDR3 loop: CASTRQRYGYTF. The CDR3 nucleotides are TGTGCCAGCACTCGACAGCGCTATGGCTACACCTTC.

This chain connects TRBV6-5 to TRBJ1-6; no definite D call. Germline loops: CDR1 MNHEY, CDR2 SVGAGI. This CDR3 region has 16 residues. Trimming stripped 0 bases from V and 0 bases from J, with 6 bases between. DNA of the CDR3: TGTGCCAGCAGTTACTCTCCCAGCTCCTATAATTCACCCCTCCACTTT. As protein: CASSYSPSSYNSPLHF.

This clonotype was seen a handful of times. This sequence joins TRBV6-2 or TRBV6-3 and TRBJ1-5; 9 positions agree with TRBD1. The CDR3 is made up of 14 amino acids. The J segment lost 4 bases and the V segment lost 4 bases, leaving 2 bases of the junction unmatched. The V gene's germline CDR1 is MNHEY and CDR2 SVGEGT. The CDR3 protein is CASSFGTGNQPQHF. The CDR3 bases are TGTGCCAGCAGTTTCGGGACAGGGAATCAGCCCCAGCATTTT.

This clonotype was observed a few times. The chain joins TRBV5-1 to TRBJ2-2; D gene ambiguous. Trimming removed 0 bases at V and 1 base at J, with 7 bases between. Germline V CDR1 and CDR2: SGHRS, YFSETQ. The CDR3 has 15 amino acids. This CDR3 is CASSLGYGNTGELFF. The CDR3 DNA reads TGCGCCAGCAGCTTGGGGTACGGGAACACCGGGGAGCTGTTTTTT.

V is TRBV11-2 and J is TRBJ2-4; D uncertain. CDR3 length: 14 amino acids. The ends were cut back, 3 bases at V and 6 bases at J, with 12 bases in the middle. Germline CDR1 is SGHAT and CDR2 is FQNNGV. The CDR3 nucleotides are TGTGCCAGCAGCTTGGAGACGGTGAGAAACATTCAGTACTTC. It translates to CASSLETVRNIQYF.

The genes are TRBV20-1 and TRBJ2-7, with 10 bases matching TRBD1. Germline V gene lookup returns CDR1 DFQATT and CDR2 SNEGSKA (reference sequence). Trimming at V came to 5 bases and at J to 1 base, leaving 8 bases not matched to a gene. CDR3 length: 15 amino acids. The CDR3 protein is CSAQYGTGESYEQYF. The CDR3 nucleotides read TGCAGTGCTCAATATGGGACAGGGGAATCCTACGAGCAGTACTTC.

This sequence joins TRBV9 and TRBJ2-7; D unclear. This CDR3 spans 16 amino acids. Trimming took 1 base from V and 5 from J, leaving 19 bases between them. The germline V gene has CDR1 SGDLS and CDR2 YYNGEE. For the CDR3, the DNA is TGTGCCAGCAGCGTAACGTCTGAAGGGCCCTGGAACGAGCAGTACTTC. Its translation is CASSVTSEGPWNEQYF.

The V call is TRBV6-2 or TRBV6-3, the J call TRBJ2-3; 15 nucleotides align to TRBD2. Germline V gene lookup returns CDR1 MNHEY and CDR2 SVGEGT. The CDR3 has 17 amino acids. Trimming removed 2 bases from V and 5 bases from J; junction bases left unmatched: 5. DNA of the CDR3: TGTGCCAGCAGTTACGGGACTAGCGGGGGGCCTGGAGATACGCAGTATTTT. Residues: CASSYGTSGGPGDTQYF.

This clonotype came up a few times. For the CDR3, the DNA is TGCAGTGCTAGAGCCCGATCGGGGCCCGGTTCCTATAATTCACCCCTCCACTTT. Protein product: CSARARSGPGSYNSPLHF. The rearrangement links TRBV20-1 to TRBJ1-6; D might be TRBD1 (5 bases). The length of the CDR3 is 18 residues. The germline V and J ends were trimmed by 1 base and 1 base, with 17 bases remaining between them. Per the germline V gene, CDR1 is DFQATT and CDR2 is SNEGSKA (reference sequence).

CDR3 in amino acids: CASSQGTPSHQPQHF. CDR3 sequence (DNA): TGTGCCAGCAGCCAAGGGACACCCTCGCATCAGCCCCAGCATTTT. The chain recombines TRBV3-1 with TRBJ1-5; D might be TRBD1 (5 bases). The V gene's germline CDR1 is LGHDT and CDR2 YNNKEL (reference sequence). Trimming removed 1 base from V and 5 bases from J, with 12 bases in between. CDR3 size: 15 residues.

This clonotype was found a few times. The chain uses TRBV5-1 and TRBJ2-7, with D unresolved. The V end was cut by 0 bases, the J end by 6 bases, with 13 bases between. The CDR3 is 14 residues long. Germline-derived CDR1 and CDR2 are SGHRS and YFSETQ. The CDR3 spells CASSLGDRSFEQYF. The DNA of the CDR3 is TGCGCCAGCAGCTTGGGAGATCGGAGTTTCGAGCAGTACTTC.

This clonotype was detected only a few times. The CDR3 region is CASSPGEGETQYF. CDR3 sequence (DNA): TGCGCCAGCAGCCCCGGAGAGGGAGAGACCCAGTACTTC. This chain connects TRBV5-1 to TRBJ2-5, with D perhaps matching TRBD2 (5 bases). The CDR3 extends over 13 amino acids. The germline V and J ends were trimmed by 4 bases and 4 bases, with 11 bases remaining between them. Germline CDR1 reads SGHRS; CDR2 reads YFSETQ.

In its sample, this clonotype was seen a few times. The chain links TRBV6-1 to TRBJ1-2, with a weak D call TRBD1 (5 bases). V lost 7 bases to trimming and J lost 5 bases, with 14 bases between them. This CDR3 contains 13 residues. Per the germline V gene, CDR1 is MNHNS and CDR2 is SASEGT. This CDR3 reads CASNRDGGYGYTF. The CDR3, as DNA: TGTGCCAGCAACCGGGACGGGGGATATGGCTACACCTTC.

This clonotype turned up a few times. The V call is TRBV7-3, the J call TRBJ2-1, with 8 bases identical to TRBD2. V gave up 2 bases and J gave up 8 bases; unmatched junction bases: 8. CDR3 length: 15 amino acids. Germline V lookup: CDR1 SGHTA, CDR2 FQGTGA. CDR3 nucleotides: TGTGCCAGCAGCTTACAAGCGGGAGAATCCCATGAGCAGTTCTTC. This gives the protein CASSLQAGESHEQFF.

This clonotype has just a few counts. The CDR3 region is CASSLNHEQYF. The DNA of the CDR3 is TGTGCCAGCAGTTTAAACCACGAGCAGTACTTC. The genes are TRBV12-3 or TRBV12-4 and TRBJ2-7; no clear D gene. V lost 2 bases and J lost 5, with 4 bases in between. The CDR3 has 11 residues.

The J gene is TRBJ2-5, the V gene TRBV15; TRBD2 matches 7 bases. Germline loops: CDR1 LNHNV, CDR2 YYDKDF (reference sequence). There are 17 residues in the CDR3. After removal of 0 bases from V and 3 bases from J, the junction contained 10 bases not matched to a gene. The CDR3 nucleotides read TGTGCCACCAGCAGAGATCCAGGATTGGCGGGAGAAGAGACCCAGTACTTC. Its protein product is CATSRDPGLAGEETQYF.

This clonotype occurred a few times. The V and J genes are TRBV29-1 and TRBJ2-7; 8 bases map to TRBD1. Germline V CDR1 and CDR2: SQVTM, ANQGSEA. V lost 7 bases, J lost 3 bases, and 14 bases stayed unmatched. The CDR3 consists of 15 residues. CDR3 nucleotides: TGCAGCGCCTATTCGACCGACAGGGGTTACTACGAGCAGTACTTC. It specifies CSAYSTDRGYYEQYF.

The rearrangement links TRBV28 to TRBJ2-1, with D possibly being TRBD2 (5 bases). Per the germline V gene, CDR1 is MDHEN and CDR2 is SYDVKM. With 6 bases removed from V and 10 bases from J, the gap between germline ends came to 19 bases. The CDR3 has 14 residues. The CDR3 DNA follows: TGTGCCAGCAGCCCCGGAGGCCTCGGTGGAGAGCAGTTCTTC. This gives the protein CASSPGGLGGEQFF.

A single count supports this clonotype. The rearrangement uses TRBV20-1 and TRBJ1-4, with 8 bases lining up with TRBD1. Trimming cost V 3 bases and J 7 bases; bases outside gene matches: 10. Germline-derived CDR1 and CDR2 are DFQATT and SNEGSKA (reference sequence). This CDR3 region has 15 residues. CDR3 nucleotides: TGCAGTGCTAGGCCGACAGGGGTCGGAGGTGAAAAACTGTTTTTT. Its protein product is CSARPTGVGGEKLFF.

This clonotype was seen repeatedly, ten times or more. This rearrangement joins TRBV18 to TRBJ2-2; D gene uncertain. With 8 bases removed from V and 0 bases from J, the gap between germline ends came to 7 bases. The CDR3 runs to 13 residues. In germline, CDR1 is KGHSH, CDR2 LQKENI. CDR3 coding DNA: TGTGCCAGCAGCCCCTCGAACACCGGGGAGCTGTTTTTT. This translates into CASSPSNTGELFF.

The V call is TRBV12-5, the J call TRBJ2-7, with 10 bases that match TRBD1. CDR1 and CDR2 from the germline V gene are LGHNT and FRNRAP. There are 13 residues in the CDR3. V was clipped by 7 bases and J by 6 bases; unmatched bases: 6. The CDR3 DNA reads as TGTGCTAGTGCTTTAGACAGGGGGCTCGAGCAGTACTTC. Translating it yields CASALDRGLEQYF.

The sample holds a few counts of this clonotype. V is TRBV15 and J is TRBJ2-6; tentative D call: TRBD1 (6 bases). Trimming pared 1 base from V and 2 bases from J, leaving 9 bases between. The CDR3 extends over 16 amino acids. Per the germline V gene, CDR1 is LNHNV and CDR2 is YYDKDF (reference sequence). The DNA of the CDR3 is TGTGCCACCAGCAGAGGTTGGGGGCCTGGGGCCAACGTCCTGACTTTC. The encoded protein is CATSRGWGPGANVLTF.

This clonotype has a handful of counts. The chain links TRBV27 to TRBJ1-6, with D perhaps matching TRBD1 (6 bases). Germline-derived CDR1 and CDR2 are MNHEY and SMNVEV (reference sequence). Trimming cost V 6 bases and J 6 bases, with 18 bases left between them. This CDR3 has 16 residues. CDR3 bases: TGTGCCAGCAGACTACAGGGTTCGTGGGTTAATTCACCCCTCCACTTT. This encodes CASRLQGSWVNSPLHF.

The rearrangement links TRBV9 to TRBJ2-1; D possibly uses TRBD1 or TRBD2 (5 bases each). This CDR3 has 15 amino acids. V lost 7 bases and J 6 bases, leaving 20 bases between the germline ends. Germline CDR1 reads SGDLS; CDR2 reads YYNGEE. CDR3 residues: CASEARGESGNEQFF. The CDR3, as DNA: TGTGCCAGCGAGGCGAGGGGAGAGTCCGGCAATGAGCAGTTCTTC. Full variable domain (outside the CDR3, taken from reference TRBV9 and TRBJ2-1): DSGVTQTPKHLITATGQRVTLRCSPRSGDLSVYWYQQSLDQGLQFLIQYYNGEERAKGNILERFSAQQFPDLHSELNLSSLELGDSALYFCASEARGESGNEQFFGPGTRLTVL.

This clonotype was seen ten or more times. V usage is TRBV10-3 and J usage is TRBJ2-3; 7 bases match TRBD2. V dropped 11 bases and J dropped 8; count of bases not matched to a gene: 4. CDR1 and CDR2 from the germline V gene are ENHRY and SYGVKD. The CDR3 is 10 amino acids. CDR3 residues: CASSGGTQYF. The CDR3 coding sequence is TGTGCCTCTTCGGGAGGTACGCAGTATTTT.